The 15 T cell receptor beta chains below were found in one sample sequenced in a study of T cell changes during pregnancy in multiple sclerosis (dated by TCRdb to the late 2010s). The library was produced with the immunoSEQ multiplex PCR assay. In its TCRdb copy, this immuneACCESS table keeps in-frame sequences only and misses some clones. Where compared with another copy, unresolved V genes explain less than half of these, and the others have no known cause. The sample yields 65,000 to 80,000 clones; about 93% were counted once. Of the sample, approximately 0.99% falls within the top ten clones. Sequenced here: peripheral blood, sampled in the first trimester of pregnancy. These receptors all stem from a female donor with multiple sclerosis, enrolled in a pregnancy study.

The rearrangement links TRBV28 to TRBJ2-3; 7 nucleotides agree with TRBD2. Germline CDR1 and CDR2: MDHEN and SYDVKM. The CDR3 loop spans 14 amino acids. The ends lost 8 bases at V and 3 bases at J; junction bases unmatched: 8. This CDR3 is CASGGGGSTDTQYF. The CDR3 nucleotides are TGTGCCAGCGGGGGGGGAGGGTCGACAGATACGCAGTATTTT.

The chain links TRBV11-2 to TRBJ1-1, with D perhaps TRBD1 (5 bases). Deletions cut 1 base from V and 6 bases from J, with 12 bases between. The germline CDR1 and CDR2 sequences are SGHAT and FQNNGV. The CDR3 runs 14 residues. The CDR3 DNA reads TGTGCCAGCAGCTTAGGGGGCGCCGGCGCTGAAGCTTTCTTT. It is translated as CASSLGGAGAEAFF.

This sequence joins TRBV6-5 and TRBJ2-2; tentatively, D is TRBD2 (5 bases). The CDR3 has 14 amino acids. V lost 2 bases to trimming and J lost 6 bases, with 10 bases between them. The germline CDR1 and CDR2 sequences are MNHEY and SVGAGI. CDR3 in amino acids: CASSYEGPAGELFF. The CDR3 DNA is TGTGCCAGCAGTTACGAGGGCCCAGCCGGGGAGCTGTTTTTT.

The V call is TRBV4-2, the J call TRBJ2-5; TRBD1 is a possible D gene (5 bases). The germline V gene has CDR1 LGHNA and CDR2 YNFKEQ. Trimming took off 0 bases at V and 1 base at J, with 9 bases between the two ends. This CDR3 has 15 residues. The CDR3 loop reads CASSQDAGSQETQYF. CDR3 bases: TGTGCCAGCAGCCAAGATGCAGGGTCCCAAGAGACCCAGTACTTC.

J is TRBJ2-7 and V is TRBV5-1; D is perhaps TRBD2 (5 bases). Germline CDR1 SGHRS, CDR2 YFSETQ. Trimming took 4 bases from V and 6 from J, leaving 17 bases between them. The CDR3 extends over 14 amino acids. This CDR3 reads CASSIGRGFREQYF. Written as DNA, the CDR3 is TGCGCCAGCAGCATCGGACGCGGGTTTCGCGAGCAGTACTTC.

The chain employs TRBV19 and TRBJ2-2; D is uncertain. V was clipped by 5 bases and J by 7 bases, with 2 bases between them. CDR1 LNHDA and CDR2 SQIVND come from the germline V gene (reference sequence). CDR3 length: 10 amino acids. The CDR3 DNA sequence: TGTGCCAGTAGTCACGGGGAGCTGTTTTTT. Amino acid sequence: CASSHGELFF.

This clone occurred once. The rearrangement joins TRBV9 to TRBJ2-2; a possible D gene is TRBD2 (6 bases). The CDR3 covers 16 residues. Germline CDR1 and CDR2: SGDLS and YYNGEE. V shed 4 bases and J shed 3 bases, with 16 bases lying between them. CDR3 in amino acids: CASSTSPGLHTGELFF. CDR3 in DNA: TGTGCCAGCAGCACCTCGCCGGGACTTCACACCGGGGAGCTGTTTTTT.

The chain employs TRBV19 and TRBJ2-3; tentatively, D is TRBD2 (5 bases). Trimming left V 6 bases short and J 5 bases short, with 15 bases between. The CDR3 totals 14 residues. Germline CDR1 LNHDA, CDR2 SQIVND (reference sequence). The CDR3 region is CASREGSKGDTQYF. Here the CDR3 DNA reads TGTGCCAGTAGAGAGGGTAGTAAGGGAGATACGCAGTATTTT.

This CDR3 is CASSSGVGNEQFF. The CDR3 DNA reads TGTGCCAGTAGTAGCGGGGTTGGGAATGAGCAGTTCTTC. The gene calls are TRBV19 and TRBJ2-1; D might be TRBD2 (6 bases). Trimming took 4 bases from V and 7 from J, leaving 11 bases between them. The V gene's germline CDR1 is LNHDA and CDR2 SQIVND (reference sequence). The CDR3 is 13 residues long. Full variable domain (rest looked up from reference TRBV19 and TRBJ2-1): DGGITQSPKYLFRKEGQNVTLSCEQNLNHDAMYWYRQDPGQGLRLIYYSQIVNDFQKGDIAEGYSVSREKKESFPLTVTSAQKNPTAFYLCASSSGVGNEQFFGPGTRLTVL.

The V call is TRBV6-1, the J call TRBJ2-7, with 7 bases lining up with TRBD2. Germline V gene lookup returns CDR1 MNHNS and CDR2 SASEGT. The ends lost 3 bases at V and 3 bases at J; junction bases unmatched: 8. CDR3 length: 15 residues. The CDR3 is CASSEYYAGVYEQYF. In DNA, the CDR3 is TGTGCCAGCAGTGAGTACTATGCGGGAGTCTACGAGCAGTACTTC.

The chain joins TRBV7-6 to TRBJ2-5, with unresolved D. V lost 5 bases to trimming and J lost 5 bases, with 6 bases between them. Germline loops: CDR1 SGHVS, CDR2 FNYEAQ. This CDR3 has 11 amino acids. CDR3 protein: CASSPSETQYF. DNA of the CDR3: TGTGCCAGCAGCCCCTCCGAGACCCAGTACTTC.

The rearrangement links TRBV7-9 to TRBJ1-2; possibly TRBD1 for D (6 bases). The CDR3 is 14 amino acids. Germline V CDR1 and CDR2: SEHNR, FQNEAQ (reference sequence). V was pared by 1 base and J by 2 bases, with 8 bases between. As DNA, the CDR3 is TGTGCCAGCAGCTTAGGGACAGAGAACTATGGCTACACCTTC. Translation gives CASSLGTENYGYTF.

V is TRBV10-3 and J is TRBJ2-1; 9 nucleotides align to TRBD2. The germline V gene encodes CDR1 ENHRY and CDR2 SYGVKD. Losses at the gene ends were 6 bases for V and 5 bases for J; bases not matched to a gene: 11. This CDR3 region has 16 residues. The CDR3 coding sequence is TGTGCCATCAGCGCCTTTACTAGCGGGTCTCACAATGAGCAGTTCTTC. Its translation: CAISAFTSGSHNEQFF.

J is TRBJ2-1 and V is TRBV7-6, with 8 bases matching TRBD2. Looked up from germline, CDR1 is SGHVS and CDR2 is FNYEAQ. This CDR3 spans 15 amino acids. Trimming cost V 6 bases and J 2 bases; bases outside gene matches: 6. The CDR3 region has the DNA TGTGCCAGCAGTTCAACGGGACTAGCCTACAATGAGCAGTTCTTC. Amino acids: CASSSTGLAYNEQFF. The full variable domain, rest sourced from reference TRBV7-6 and TRBJ2-1, is GAGVSQSPRYKVTKRGQDVALRCDPISGHVSLYWYRQALGQGPEFLTYFNYEAQQDKSGLPNDRFSAERPEGSISTLTIQRTEQRDSAMYRCASSSTGLAYNEQFFGPGTRLTVL.

V usage is TRBV19 and J usage is TRBJ2-5, with TRBD1 as a possible D gene (5 bases). The germline V and J ends were trimmed by 5 bases and 1 base, with 8 bases remaining between them. The CDR3 is made up of 13 amino acids. The germline CDR1 and CDR2 sequences are LNHDA and SQIVND (reference sequence). The CDR3 nucleotides read TGTGCCAGTAGTCGACAGTTCCAAGAGACCCAGTACTTC. It specifies CASSRQFQETQYF.